This record looks at one T cell receptor beta chain sequence and its context. The antigen it recognizes is unknown. One base away there is no much larger clone; base qualities are not given. This same CDR3 is encoded by further DNA sequences in the sample. The source of the sample is a study of T cell responses to AZD1222 COVID-19 vaccine (dated by TCRdb to 2020 to 2023). Regarding the research as a whole: Because spike-specific TCR depth and breadth did not differ between the two schedules, AZD1222 recipients who got a second dose at roughly 4 weeks were pooled with those who got a second dose at roughly 12 weeks. TCR sequencing covered 233 trial participants: around 210 given two doses of AZD1222 and about 26 given two doses of MenACWY control vaccine. Trial participants were enrolled by age into 18-55, 56-69 and 70-plus year subgroups, with around 150, 28 and 57 TCR-sequenced participants respectively.

V loses 2 bases of germline sequence and J loses 0 bases, and the interval between the two ends is 8 bases. Based on the germline V gene (reference sequence), the CDR1 and CDR2 sequences are MNHEY and SMNVEV. The CDR3 contains 14 residues, cysteine and phenylalanine counted. Only the CDR3 part of the read is kept: 42 bases, read in frame from the first base. The CDR3 regions of human TCRbeta chains were analyzed by immunosequencing. As for how the authors treated the data: TCRs in the repertoires were compared against a reference library of SARS-CoV-2-specific TCRs that had been generated with the MIRA antigen-specificity platform. Breadth was defined as the fraction of unique TCRs that were SARS-CoV-2-associated, and depth was defined as the fraction of total T cells that were SARS-CoV-2-associated. Using the MIRA data, each spike-specific TCR was assigned both to the spike region to which the TCR was reactive and to a CD4 or CD8 class. Log10-transformed breadth and depth values were compared by one-way ANOVA with Sidak's multiple comparisons tests. TCRdb took over this immuneACCESS table, retaining in-frame rearrangements with V and J assigned. Such tables are incomplete; in checked studies, under half of the missing clones stem from an unresolved V gene, and the remainder is unexplained. That table supplies the V and J calls and clone size; D and trimming were determined from the DNA. Present in this sample are 100,000 to 150,000 clones, about 90% of which were seen just once. 8% to 13% of the sample is held by the ten biggest clonotypes.

The intended sense of this specimen's time point label: baseline before first vaccination. Samples from vaccinated people were obtained from the UK trials COV001 and COV002, which included a single-blind randomized controlled phase 2/3 trial of AZD1222 (ChAdOx1 nCoV-19) in healthy adults. For TCRbeta chain sequencing, PBMC samples were collected from trial participants at day 0 and at day 28 after the second dose. Overall study outcomes, separate from this receptor: The whole spike protein was spanned by vaccine-associated CD4 TCRs, and dominant responses were seen in regions 160-218 and 743-854. Most participants were white British and females outnumbered males, and the authors suggested that clonal diversity may have been underestimated. Spike-specific TCR breadth and depth rose significantly after two AZD1222 doses compared with day 0 and with MenACWY recipients. Conclusions about previously exposed vaccinees were limited because only a handful of AZD1222 recipients were SARS-CoV-2 seropositive at baseline. The 56-69-year group was small, and its depth increase did not reach significance, likely because of low power. Epitopes outside the regions mutated in the B.1.351 and B.1.1.7 variants were reportedly recognized by nearly half of the unique spike-specific TCRs. Because no day 14 peak-response samples were available, repertoires were characterized only after the peak T cell response.

The sequence was collected from an adult in good health. This material consisted of peripheral blood, taken on day 0 of AZD1222 vaccination. The sequence joins TRBV27 to TRBJ2-7; TRBD2 might be the D gene, on 5 matching bases. The base sequence is TGTGCCAGCAGTTTAGGTGGGAGCTCCTACGAGCAGTACTTC. Translated, it reads CASSLGGSSYEQYF.